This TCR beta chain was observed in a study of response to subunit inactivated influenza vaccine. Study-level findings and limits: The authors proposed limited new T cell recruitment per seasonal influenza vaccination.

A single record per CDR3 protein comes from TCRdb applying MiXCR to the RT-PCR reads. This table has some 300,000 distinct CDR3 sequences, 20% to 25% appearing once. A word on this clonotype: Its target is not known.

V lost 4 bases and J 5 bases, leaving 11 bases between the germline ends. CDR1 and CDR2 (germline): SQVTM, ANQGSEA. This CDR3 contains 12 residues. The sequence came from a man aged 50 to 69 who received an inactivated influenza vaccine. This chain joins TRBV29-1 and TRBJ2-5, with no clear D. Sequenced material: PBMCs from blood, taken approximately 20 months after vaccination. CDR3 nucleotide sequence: TGCAGCGTTGCTCTGCTCGGGGAGACCCAGTACTTC. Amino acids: CSVALLGETQYF.